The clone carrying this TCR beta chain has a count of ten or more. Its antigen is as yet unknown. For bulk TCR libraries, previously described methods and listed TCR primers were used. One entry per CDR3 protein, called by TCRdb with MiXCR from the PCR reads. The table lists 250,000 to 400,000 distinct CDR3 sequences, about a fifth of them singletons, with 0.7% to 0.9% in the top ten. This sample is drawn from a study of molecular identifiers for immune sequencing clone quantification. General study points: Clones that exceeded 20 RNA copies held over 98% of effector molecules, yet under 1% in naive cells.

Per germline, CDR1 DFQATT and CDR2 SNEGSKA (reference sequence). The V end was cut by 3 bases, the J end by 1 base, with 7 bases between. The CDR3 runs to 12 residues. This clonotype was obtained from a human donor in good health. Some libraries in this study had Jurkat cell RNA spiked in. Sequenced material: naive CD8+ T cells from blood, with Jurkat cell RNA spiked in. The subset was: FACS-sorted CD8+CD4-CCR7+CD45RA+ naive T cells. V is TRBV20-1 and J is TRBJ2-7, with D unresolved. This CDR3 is CSASGPSYEQYF. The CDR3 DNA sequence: TGCAGTGCTAGTGGTCCGTCCTACGAGCAGTACTTC.